The 14 T cell receptor beta chains in this list originate from one sample, sequenced in a study of early T cells in non-severe SARS-CoV-2 infection. TCRdb used MiXCR to reprocess the 5' RACE reads, holding one entry per CDR3 protein. The data contain more than 15,000 distinct CDR3 sequences, under 7% of them singletons. The input for sequencing was whole blood, taken at baseline. The source of these receptors is an adult who was a healthcare worker with PCR-confirmed SARS-CoV-2 infection or an uninfected control (not recorded which).

This clonotype was counted many times. The chain links TRBV7-2 to TRBJ2-3; 7 bases are a match to TRBD2. J was trimmed by 1 base and V by 5 bases; bases with no gene match: 3. CDR3 size: 14 residues. Looked up from germline, CDR1 is SGHTA and CDR2 is FQGNSA. The CDR3 here is CASSQSGGTDTQYF. Here the CDR3 DNA reads TGTGCCAGCAGCCAGAGCGGGGGCACAGATACGCAGTATTTT.

This clonotype was observed at least ten times. The genes are TRBV27 and TRBJ1-1; a possible D gene is TRBD1 (5 bases). V was clipped by 2 bases and J by 4 bases, with 14 bases between them. This CDR3 has 15 residues. The germline V gene encodes CDR1 MNHEY and CDR2 SMNVEV (reference sequence). CDR3 in DNA: TGTGCCAGCAGTTTAGGGGGTTCTTTACGCACTGAAGCTTTCTTT. It is translated as CASSLGGSLRTEAFF.

By sample fraction, this clonotype is medium-sized. The V call is TRBV3-1, the J call TRBJ2-1; D gene ambiguous. Trimming left V 2 bases short and J 6 bases short, with 2 bases between. The CDR3 extends over 11 amino acids. Looked up from germline, CDR1 is LGHDT and CDR2 is YNNKEL (reference sequence). The CDR3 DNA reads TGTGCCAGCAGCCAACTCAATGAGCAGTTCTTC. This codes for CASSQLNEQFF.

V usage is TRBV4-3 and J usage is TRBJ2-2; the D gene is possibly TRBD1 (6 bases). This CDR3 has 16 amino acids. The germline CDR1 and CDR2 sequences are LGHNA and YSLEER. The V end was cut by 6 bases, the J end by 0 bases, with 14 bases between. CDR3 coding DNA: TGCGCCAGCAGTCAGGACAGCGTATCGAACACCGGGGAGCTGTTTTTT. It yields the protein CASSQDSVSNTGELFF.

This clonotype was observed many times. V is TRBV4-2 and J is TRBJ1-2, with TRBD1 matching over 9 bases. Germline assignment: CDR1 LGHNA and CDR2 YNFKEQ. The CDR3 length is 14 residues. V trimming: 5 bases; J trimming: 5 bases; junction bases outside the gene matches: 6. The CDR3 bases are TGTGCCAGCAGCTTGGGACAGGGTGGGTATGGCTACACCTTC. Its protein is CASSLGQGGYGYTF.

The V and J genes are TRBV20-1 and TRBJ2-7; no clear D gene. The V end lost 1 base, the J end lost 3 bases, and 4 bases lay between the germline ends. This CDR3 is built from 11 residues. Germline CDR1 reads DFQATT; CDR2 reads SNEGSKA (reference sequence). CDR3 DNA sequence: TGCAGTGCTAGAGCTTACTACGAGCAGTACTTC. It codes for CSARAYYEQYF.

This clonotype ranks as medium-sized. V is TRBV5-4 and J is TRBJ2-3; D call uncertain. CDR1 is SGHNT and CDR2 is YYREEE in the germline V gene (reference sequence). This CDR3 has 14 residues. V lost 0 bases and J 0 bases, leaving 5 bases between the germline ends. This CDR3 is CASSLDSSTDTQYF. Here the CDR3 DNA reads TGTGCCAGCAGCTTGGATTCTAGCACAGATACGCAGTATTTT.

This clonotype was detected many times. The CDR3 spells CSATGGNQPQHF. The CDR3 nucleotides read TGCAGTGCAACAGGGGGTAATCAGCCCCAGCATTTT. V is TRBV20-1 and J is TRBJ1-5; 8 positions match TRBD1. Germline CDR1 and CDR2: DFQATT and SNEGSKA (reference sequence). CDR3 length: 12 amino acids. Unmatched junction bases numbered 2, after V lost 6 bases and J lost 4 bases.

J is TRBJ1-2 and V is TRBV12-3 or TRBV12-4; the match to TRBD1 covers 7 bases. This CDR3 is built from 13 residues. Trimming removed 7 bases from V and 8 bases from J; junction bases left unmatched: 10. CDR3 coding DNA: TGTGCCAGCACCTGGGGGACAGCCGACGGCTACACCTTC. Translated, it gives CASTWGTADGYTF.

This clonotype has ten or more counts. The chain joins TRBV20-1 to TRBJ2-7; the match to TRBD2 covers 10 bases. Germline trimming cut 6 bases from V and 0 bases from J; bases unmatched to any gene: 14. Germline loops: CDR1 DFQATT, CDR2 SNEGSKA (reference sequence). The CDR3 sequence is 17 residues long. CDR3: CSALPGLATAGSYEQYF. In nucleotides, the CDR3 is TGCAGTGCCCTCCCGGGACTAGCGACAGCGGGCTCCTACGAGCAGTACTTC.

In its sample, this clonotype was seen many times. The chain recombines TRBV19 with TRBJ1-5, with D hard to call. With 6 bases removed from V and 2 bases from J, the gap between germline ends came to 11 bases. CDR1 and CDR2 from the germline V gene are LNHDA and SQIVND (reference sequence). The CDR3 covers 14 residues. CDR3: CASSRTFGNQPQHF. The CDR3 DNA reads TGTGCCAGTAGCCGGACGTTTGGCAATCAGCCCCAGCATTTT.

This clonotype is classed as medium-sized. The chain links TRBV5-5 to TRBJ1-1; D is possibly TRBD1 (5 bases). The CDR3 sequence is 16 residues long. Per the germline V gene, CDR1 is SGHKS and CDR2 is YYEKEE (reference sequence). Trimming removed 3 bases from V and 0 bases from J, with 15 bases in between. The CDR3 loop is CASSSSRGGVNTEAFF. The CDR3 DNA follows: TGTGCCAGCAGCTCGTCCCGGGGAGGGGTGAACACTGAAGCTTTCTTT.

This clonotype has only a few counts. This chain connects TRBV5-5 to TRBJ2-5, with D possibly TRBD2 on 6 matching bases. The V gene's germline CDR1 is SGHKS and CDR2 YYEKEE (reference sequence). Trimming removed 6 bases at V and 4 bases at J, with 16 bases between. The CDR3 runs 14 residues. In nucleotides, the CDR3 is TGTGCCAGCACCATGGCGGGGATTGGAGAGACCCAGTACTTC. Protein sequence: CASTMAGIGETQYF.

In its sample, this clonotype is medium-sized. The chain recombines TRBV18 with TRBJ2-3, with D unclear. The CDR3 has 15 residues. From germline, CDR1 is KGHSH and CDR2 LQKENI. Trimming shortened V by 0 bases and J by 1 base, and 8 bases separated the two germline ends. CDR3 region: CASSPPLFGTDTQYF. The CDR3 DNA sequence: TGTGCCAGCTCACCACCTTTATTCGGCACAGATACGCAGTATTTT.